The rows below give T cell receptor beta chains drawn from one sample of a study of cytomegalovirus exposure and HLA in healthy donors. The assay was immunoSEQ multiplex PCR, and TCRdb's table has in-frame clones only and misses some. The data hold some 310,000 clones, with nearly 90% observed a single time. Specimen: PBMCs. All receptors derive from a man aged 25-45 years in good health and CMV-seronegative. Each CDR3 is given with its conserved first and last residue. Fields, in order: V gene, D gene, clone size, J gene, CDR3 DNA, CDR3 protein. The D gene is left open where the match is weak. Expanded clones get a size class; other rows say once, few or many, or leave the size out.

>TRBV4-3|NA|few|TRBJ1-6
TGCGCCAGCAGCCAAGATGAGGGGGATAATTCACCCCTCCACTTT
CASSQDEGDNSPLHF
>TRBV5-1|NA|NA|TRBJ2-3
TGCGCCAGCAGCCCCTCCGGGGGCACAGATACGCAGTATTTT
CASSPSGGTDTQYF
>TRBV5-1|TRBD1|NA|TRBJ1-2
TGCGCCAGCAGTTTCGCTTCAGGGGGCGCAGGAAGCTATGGCTACACCTTC
CASSFASGGAGSYGYTF
>TRBV18|NA|NA|TRBJ2-2
TGTGCCAGCTCACCAAAACGTAGCGCAGCAGGCGGGGAGCTGTTTTTT
CASSPKRSAAGGELFF
>TRBV10-2|TRBD2|NA|TRBJ2-7
TGCGCCAGCAGTGATCGAGCGGGGGGGGACTACGAGCAGTACTTC
CASSDRAGGDYEQYF
>TRBV27|TRBD1|NA|TRBJ2-2
TGTGCCAGCAGTTTATCGTCGGGGGACAGGGGGCTCGCCGGGGAGCTGTTTTTT
CASSLSSGDRGLAGELFF
>TRBV4-3|TRBD1|NA|TRBJ2-4
TGCGCCAGCAGCCAAGATCTCGGGACAGGGGTTGTCAAAAACATTCAGTACTTC
CASSQDLGTGVVKNIQYF
>TRBV14|NA|once|TRBJ2-7
TGTGCCAGCAGCCAAGTCGGGGTCCCCTACGAGCAGTACTTC
CASSQVGVPYEQYF
>TRBV11-2|NA|NA|TRBJ1-4
TGTGCCAGCAGCCAATCCGAAAAACTGTTTTTT
CASSQSEKLFF
>TRBV5-6|TRBD1|NA|TRBJ2-4
TGTGCCAGCAGCCGTCAGGGGACAGGGAAAAACATTCAGTACTTC
CASSRQGTGKNIQYF
>TRBV25-1|TRBD1|NA|TRBJ1-5
TGTGCCAGCAGTGCGGGACAGGGCGGCAATCAGCCCCAGCATTTT
CASSAGQGGNQPQHF
>TRBV5-1|NA|NA|TRBJ2-1
TGCGCCAGCAGCGAGATCATCGGGTCCTACAATGAGCAGTTCTTC
CASSEIIGSYNEQFF
>TRBV2|TRBD1|NA|TRBJ1-1
TGTGCCAGCAGTGGGGACAGGGGTTTCGTGAACACTGAAGCTTTCTTT
CASSGDRGFVNTEAFF
>TRBV6-1|TRBD2|NA|TRBJ2-1
TGTGCCAGCCGGCGAGCGGGGGGTTGGAATGAGCAGTTCTTC
CASRRAGGWNEQFF
>TRBV15|NA|NA|TRBJ1-5
TGTGCCACCGTCGAAGAGGGGGATAGCAATCAGCCCCAGCATTTT
CATVEEGDSNQPQHF
>TRBV6-5|NA|NA|TRBJ1-6
TGTGCCAGCAGTTACTCCTCCAGGCATAATTCACCCCTCCACTTT
CASSYSSRHNSPLHF
>TRBV30|NA|NA|TRBJ2-1
TGTGCCTGGAGTGTAGCACTAGCCGGGTCATGTTTCTTC
CAWSVALAGSCFF
>TRBV18|TRBD1|NA|TRBJ2-7
TGTGCCAGCTCACCGCCACAGGGGGCTGTTGGGCAGTACTTC
CASSPPQGAVGQYF
>TRBV10-2|TRBD2|NA|TRBJ2-1
TGCGCCAGCAAACCGGGACTAGGTGGTTGGGATGAGCAGTTCTTC
CASKPGLGGWDEQFF
>TRBV9|NA|few|TRBJ1-6
TGTGCCAGCAGCGTAGATTGGGGGGGGAATTCACCCCTCCACTTT
CASSVDWGGNSPLHF
>TRBV6-1|TRBD1|NA|TRBJ2-3
TGTGCCAGCAGTGGACGGACAGGCACCACAGATACGCAGTATTTT
CASSGRTGTTDTQYF
>TRBV29-1|NA|NA|TRBJ2-7
TGCAGCGTTGAAGATATAGTGGAAGGGGGCTACGAGCAGTACTTC
CSVEDIVEGGYEQYF
>TRBV5-1|NA|once|TRBJ1-1
TGCGCCAGCAGCTTATATGCCAGGGCGAGGAACACTGAAGCTTTCTTT
CASSLYARARNTEAFF
>TRBV14|NA|once|TRBJ1-6
TGTGCCAGCAGCCAAGGTATAGCCATGAGCTCCTATAATTCACCCCTCCACTTT
CASSQGIAMSSYNSPLHF
>TRBV14|NA|few|TRBJ1-2
TGTGCCAGCAGCCAAGGCAGGGCTCTTGGCTACACCTTC
CASSQGRALGYTF
>TRBV19|NA|once|TRBJ1-2
TGTGCCAGTAGCCCCGCGAGGGGGTATGGCTACACCTTC
CASSPARGYGYTF
>TRBV10-3|NA|few|TRBJ2-7
TGTGCCATCAGCCAATCCGGGGAGAACGAGCAGTACTTC
CAISQSGENEQYF
>TRBV6-5|NA|NA|TRBJ1-2
TGTGCCAGCAGTTACTCAAGGGTACAGGGATATGGCTACACCTTC
CASSYSRVQGYGYTF
>TRBV7-2|NA|NA|TRBJ1-6
TGTGCCAGCAGCTATGACAGGACTTATTCACCCCTCCACTTT
CASSYDRTYSPLHF
>TRBV7-9|TRBD1|few|TRBJ2-5
TGTGCCAGCAGCAACCGAAACAGGGGGGAGGAGACCCAGTACTTC
CASSNRNRGEETQYF
>TRBV9|TRBD1|NA|TRBJ2-2
TGTGCCAGCAGCCCTCGGACAGGCCAGAACACCGGGGAGCTGTTTTTT
CASSPRTGQNTGELFF
>TRBV5-6|TRBD1|NA|TRBJ1-2
TGTGCCAGCAGCTCGTCCGGGACAGGGCAACGCTATGGCTACACCTTC
CASSSSGTGQRYGYTF
>TRBV19|NA|NA|TRBJ2-7
TGTGCCACCGGAGGGGATACGGAGCAGTACTTC
CATGGDTEQYF
>TRBV6-5|NA|NA|TRBJ1-2
TGTGCCAGCATGAAGGGGCTGGGCTATGGCTACACCTTC
CASMKGLGYGYTF
>TRBV2|TRBD1|NA|TRBJ2-4
TGTGCCAGCAGTATACCACCGGGACAGGGATCTCACTTC
CASSIPPGQGSHF
>TRBV7-6|NA|NA|TRBJ1-3
TGTGCCAGCAGCAACCAGGGGTATAACACCATATATTTT
CASSNQGYNTIYF
>TRBV14|NA|once|TRBJ1-3
TGTGCCAGCAGCCAAGTTCCTAGAGGCCGAAACACCATATATTTT
CASSQVPRGRNTIYF
>TRBV5-6|NA|NA|TRBJ1-2
TGTGCCAGCACCGAGGCCGGGTCCTATGGCTACACCTTC
CASTEAGSYGYTF
>TRBV7-8|NA|NA|TRBJ2-7
TGTGCCAGCAGCTTTGAGGGACGGACTAACGAGCAGTACTTC
CASSFEGRTNEQYF
>TRBV10-2|NA|NA|TRBJ1-2
TGCGCCAGCAGTGAGATTGGGGACACCAGGTGGAATGGCTACACCTTC
CASSEIGDTRWNGYTF
>TRBV18|TRBD2|NA|TRBJ2-3
TGTGCCAGCTCACCGGTAGCGGGGGCGTCCACAGATACGCAGTATTTT
CASSPVAGASTDTQYF
>TRBV7-2|TRBD2|NA|TRBJ2-1
TGTGCCAGCAGCTTAAAGTCGGCTAGCGGGGGGGCCTACAATGAGCAGTTCTTC
CASSLKSASGGAYNEQFF
>TRBV5-6|NA|NA|TRBJ2-6
TGTGCCAGCAGCTTGCAGGCCTCTGGGGCCAACGTCCTGACTTTC
CASSLQASGANVLTF
>TRBV7-9|TRBD1|few|TRBJ1-6
TGTGCCAGCAGCCGTTCCGGGACAGGGGATTCACCCCTCCACTTT
CASSRSGTGDSPLHF
>TRBV5-1|NA|NA|TRBJ2-5
TGCGCCAGCAGCTTGTCGGGAAAAGAGACCCAGTACTTC
CASSLSGKETQYF
>TRBV7-9|NA|NA|TRBJ1-4
TGTGCCAGCAGCTTACGGGGGGCGGGTGAAAAACTGTTTTTT
CASSLRGAGEKLFF
>TRBV11-2|TRBD2|NA|TRBJ2-3
TGTGCCAGCAGCTTCGCGGGGGGGCGTGGAGATACGCAGTATTTT
CASSFAGGRGDTQYF
>TRBV7-2|TRBD2|NA|TRBJ2-3
TGTGCCAGCAGCCAAGGACTAGCGGGGAAAGATACGCAGTATTTT
CASSQGLAGKDTQYF
>TRBV5-6|TRBD1|few|TRBJ2-7
TGTGCCAGCAGCTTCGGGGACAGGGCTCATCAGTACTTC
CASSFGDRAHQYF
>TRBV13|NA|NA|TRBJ2-3
TGTGCCAGCAGCTTAAACGGCAGGGGAGACGCAGATACGCAGTATTTT
CASSLNGRGDADTQYF
>TRBV18|NA|NA|TRBJ2-7
TGTGCCAGCTCACAAAAGACAGATCCCTACGAGCAGTACTTC
CASSQKTDPYEQYF
>TRBV29-1|TRBD1|NA|TRBJ2-7
TGCAGCGTTGAAGGGACAGGGGTCAAGTCCTACGAGCAGTACTTC
CSVEGTGVKSYEQYF
>TRBV30|NA|once|TRBJ1-4
TGTGCCTGGAGTCGGGGGGGGGATAGTGAAAAACTGTTTTTT
CAWSRGGDSEKLFF
>TRBV6-5|TRBD1|NA|TRBJ1-2
TGTGCCAGCAGTTACGAAAAGGGACAGTCTTTCTATGGCTACACCTTC
CASSYEKGQSFYGYTF
>TRBV19|NA|NA|TRBJ1-3
TGTGCCAGTTCTCACGGGTCCTCTGGAAACACCATATATTTT
CASSHGSSGNTIYF